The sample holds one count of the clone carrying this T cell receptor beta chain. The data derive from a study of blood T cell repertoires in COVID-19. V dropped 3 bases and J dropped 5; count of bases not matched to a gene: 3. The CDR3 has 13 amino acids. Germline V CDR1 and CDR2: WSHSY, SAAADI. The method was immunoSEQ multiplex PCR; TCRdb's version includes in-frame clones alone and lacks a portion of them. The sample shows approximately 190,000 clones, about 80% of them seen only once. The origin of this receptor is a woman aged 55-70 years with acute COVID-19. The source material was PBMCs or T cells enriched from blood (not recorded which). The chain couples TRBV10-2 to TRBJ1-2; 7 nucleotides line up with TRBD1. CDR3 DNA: TGCGCCAGCAGTGAAACGGGACAGTATGGCTACACCTTC. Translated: CASSETGQYGYTF.